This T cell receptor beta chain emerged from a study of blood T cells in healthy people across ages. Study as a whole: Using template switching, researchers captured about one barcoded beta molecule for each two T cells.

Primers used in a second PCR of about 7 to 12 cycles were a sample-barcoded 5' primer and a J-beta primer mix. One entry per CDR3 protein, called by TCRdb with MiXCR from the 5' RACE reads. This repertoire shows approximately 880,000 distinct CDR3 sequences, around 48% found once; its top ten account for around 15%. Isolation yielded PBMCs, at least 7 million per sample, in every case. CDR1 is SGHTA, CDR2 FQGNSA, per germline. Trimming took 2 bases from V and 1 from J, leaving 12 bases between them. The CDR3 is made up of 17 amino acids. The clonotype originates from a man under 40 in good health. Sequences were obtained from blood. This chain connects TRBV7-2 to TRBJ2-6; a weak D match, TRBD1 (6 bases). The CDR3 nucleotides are TGTGCCAGCAGCTTACAGGGGTCGGTGTCTGGGGCCAACGTCCTGACTTTC. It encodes CASSLQGSVSGANVLTF. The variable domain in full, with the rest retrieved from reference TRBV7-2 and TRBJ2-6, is GAGVSQSPSNKVTEKGKDVELRCDPISGHTALYWYRQSLGQGLEFLIYFQGNSAPDKSGLPSDRFSAERTGGSVSTLTIQRTQQEDSAVYLCASSLQGSVSGANVLTFGAGSRLTVL.